This TCR beta chain was recorded in a study of T cell clones after liver transplantation. Study in general: Samples came from ITN030ST, which attempted immunosuppression withdrawal within 2 years of liver transplantation. Tolerant meant at least one year fully off immunosuppression without liver enzymes above twice normal. Subjects received no induction therapy and standard immunosuppression until randomization at 12-24 months post-transplant.

The CDR3 has 16 residues. V lost 1 base to trimming and J lost 2 bases; unmatched junction nucleotides: 6. CDR1 and CDR2 from the germline V gene are SEHNR and FQNEAQ (reference sequence). This clone was observed a handful of times. Only in-frame clones appear in the TCRdb table, and some are missing; sequencing was by immunoSEQ multiplex PCR. The sample carries about 74,000 clones, over 70% recorded once. Sorting of unstimulated PBMCs yielded separate CD3+CD4+ and CD3+CD8+ fractions. This material consisted of CD4+ T cells from blood, taken before liver transplant. The chain links TRBV7-9 to TRBJ2-7; 9 bases line up with TRBD2. The clonotype was recovered from a human donor who received a liver transplant. Written as DNA, the CDR3 is TGTGCCAGCAGCTTAGATGGGGCGGGAGGGACCTACGAGCAGTACTTC. Its protein is CASSLDGAGGTYEQYF.